A selection of T cell receptor beta chains follows, all from one sample in a study of blood T cell repertoires in COVID-19. Profiled with immunoSEQ multiplex PCR; TCRdb holds only in-frame clones, not every one. This sample has some 170,000 clones; approximately 88% occur once, and the top ten carry 6.5% to 9%. Sequenced input: peripheral blood. The receptors shown here come from a woman aged 40 to 50 with COVID-19, enrolled during active disease. The CDR3 runs from the conserved cysteine through the conserved F or W. Fields, in order: D gene, CDR3 length, clone size, J gene, V gene, CDR3 DNA, CDR3 protein. D genes are given only for firm matches. Some rows have no size entry. The others give once, few or many, or a class for an expanded clone.

d_gene: TRBD1; len: 19; abundance: -; j_gene: TRBJ1-1; v_gene: TRBV3-1/TRBV3-2; CDR3nt: TGTGCCAGCAGCCGAAGTTCCGGGACAGGTTACATAATGAACACTGAAGCTTTCTTT; CDR3aa: CASSRSSGTGYIMNTEAFF
d_gene: TRBD1; len: 18; abundance: once; j_gene: TRBJ2-5; v_gene: TRBV4-1; CDR3nt: TGCGCCAGCAGCCAAGGTGGGACAGGGGCGGGAACACAAGCGACCCAGTACTTC; CDR3aa: CASSQGGTGAGTQATQYF
d_gene: -; len: 14; abundance: -; j_gene: TRBJ1-2; v_gene: TRBV6-5; CDR3nt: TGTGCCAGCAGTTACTCTTCCCGGGAGAGGCGCTACACCTTC; CDR3aa: CASSYSSRERRYTF
d_gene: TRBD2; len: 16; abundance: -; j_gene: TRBJ2-7; v_gene: TRBV5-4; CDR3nt: TGTGCCAGCAGCTTGGTCGGTCTAGCGGATGCCTACGAGCAGTACTTC; CDR3aa: CASSLVGLADAYEQYF
d_gene: -; len: 14; abundance: -; j_gene: TRBJ2-3; v_gene: TRBV19; CDR3nt: TGTGCCAGTAGACTACAGGGAAGCACAGATACGCAGTATTTT; CDR3aa: CASRLQGSTDTQYF
d_gene: TRBD1; len: 15; abundance: -; j_gene: TRBJ1-1; v_gene: TRBV6-5; CDR3nt: TGTGCCAGCAGTTACTCGGCAAGGGGGCTCACTGAAGCTTTCTTT; CDR3aa: CASSYSARGLTEAFF
d_gene: TRBD1; len: 15; abundance: once; j_gene: TRBJ1-3; v_gene: TRBV18; CDR3nt: TGTGCCAGCTCGCCCCTACAGGGGATCACGGACACCATATATTTT; CDR3aa: CASSPLQGITDTIYF
d_gene: -; len: 15; abundance: -; j_gene: TRBJ1-3; v_gene: TRBV11-2; CDR3nt: TGTGCCAGCAGCTTAGGGGAAGACAGCAAAAACACCATATATTTT; CDR3aa: CASSLGEDSKNTIYF
d_gene: TRBD1; len: 14; abundance: -; j_gene: TRBJ1-2; v_gene: TRBV9; CDR3nt: TGTGCCAGCAGCGTATCCGGGACAGCTTATGGCTACACCTTC; CDR3aa: CASSVSGTAYGYTF
d_gene: -; len: 14; abundance: once; j_gene: TRBJ2-1; v_gene: TRBV12-5; CDR3nt: TGTGCTAGTGGCCGGGAGCTGGGCTACAATGAGCAGTTCTTC; CDR3aa: CASGRELGYNEQFF
d_gene: TRBD1; len: 12; abundance: -; j_gene: TRBJ1-1; v_gene: TRBV5-4; CDR3nt: TGTGCCAGCAGGACAGGGGGCACTGAAGCTTTCTTT; CDR3aa: CASRTGGTEAFF
d_gene: -; len: 13; abundance: few; j_gene: TRBJ2-7; v_gene: TRBV3-1/TRBV3-2; CDR3nt: TGTGCCAGCAGCCAAGGCTCGGGTTACGAGCAGTACTTC; CDR3aa: CASSQGSGYEQYF
d_gene: TRBD1; len: 15; abundance: -; j_gene: TRBJ1-5; v_gene: TRBV5-4; CDR3nt: TGTGCCAGCAGTATAGGGGGCTTTAGCAATCAGCCCCAGCATTTT; CDR3aa: CASSIGGFSNQPQHF
d_gene: -; len: 13; abundance: -; j_gene: TRBJ2-7; v_gene: TRBV10-1; CDR3nt: TGCGCCAGCAGTGAGCTAGGCGTCTACGAGCAGTACTTC; CDR3aa: CASSELGVYEQYF
d_gene: TRBD1; len: 15; abundance: few; j_gene: TRBJ1-2; v_gene: TRBV11-2; CDR3nt: TGTGCCAGCAGCTTAGCGGGACAGGGACACTATGGCTACACCTTC; CDR3aa: CASSLAGQGHYGYTF
d_gene: TRBD1; len: 14; abundance: -; j_gene: TRBJ1-1; v_gene: TRBV19; CDR3nt: TGTGCCAGTAGTTTAGACAGGGGGAACACTGAAGCTTTCTTT; CDR3aa: CASSLDRGNTEAFF
d_gene: TRBD2; len: 14; abundance: -; j_gene: TRBJ2-1; v_gene: TRBV5-1; CDR3nt: TGCGCCAGCAGCCCGGAGTCCGGGGAGGGTGAGCAGTTCTTC; CDR3aa: CASSPESGEGEQFF
d_gene: -; len: 14; abundance: -; j_gene: TRBJ2-7; v_gene: TRBV2; CDR3nt: TGTGCCAGCGACAGGTGGAGTGTCTCCTACGAGCAGTACTTC; CDR3aa: CASDRWSVSYEQYF
d_gene: TRBD2; len: 13; abundance: -; j_gene: TRBJ2-7; v_gene: TRBV28; CDR3nt: TGTGCCAGCAGTCCGGGACTAGCCCAAGTGCAGTACTTC; CDR3aa: CASSPGLAQVQYF
d_gene: TRBD1; len: 14; abundance: -; j_gene: TRBJ2-4; v_gene: TRBV11-2; CDR3nt: TGTGCCAGCAGCGAAACAGGGGGTATGCGCATTCAGTACTTC; CDR3aa: CASSETGGMRIQYF
d_gene: TRBD2; len: 19; abundance: -; j_gene: TRBJ2-1; v_gene: TRBV18; CDR3nt: TGTGCCAGCTCACTTTTACCCGGGACTAGCGGGGGGTCCTACAATGAGCAGTTCTTC; CDR3aa: CASSLLPGTSGGSYNEQFF
d_gene: -; len: 14; abundance: once; j_gene: TRBJ1-2; v_gene: TRBV6-4; CDR3nt: TGTGCCAGCGGAGAAGGCACACGGGAGTCTGGCTACACCTTC; CDR3aa: CASGEGTRESGYTF
d_gene: TRBD1; len: 13; abundance: many; j_gene: TRBJ2-1; v_gene: TRBV29-1; CDR3nt: TGCAGCGTTGAAGAGACAGGGGGCGGTGAGCAGTTCTTC; CDR3aa: CSVEETGGGEQFF
d_gene: TRBD1; len: 14; abundance: -; j_gene: TRBJ1-4; v_gene: TRBV11-2; CDR3nt: TGTGCCAGCAGCTTGGGACAGGGGACCGAAAAACTGTTTTTT; CDR3aa: CASSLGQGTEKLFF
d_gene: -; len: 14; abundance: once; j_gene: TRBJ2-7; v_gene: TRBV18; CDR3nt: TGTGCCAGCTCACCTCCCGACAGGCAGTACGAGCAGTACTTC; CDR3aa: CASSPPDRQYEQYF
d_gene: TRBD1; len: 16; abundance: -; j_gene: TRBJ1-2; v_gene: TRBV12-5; CDR3nt: TGTGCTAGTGGTTTGGTTCCCCCGGACAGGACCTATGGCTACACCTTC; CDR3aa: CASGLVPPDRTYGYTF
d_gene: -; len: 14; abundance: -; j_gene: TRBJ2-3; v_gene: TRBV14; CDR3nt: TGTGCCAGCAGCCAAGTAGCAGGGTGGGATACGCAGTATTTT; CDR3aa: CASSQVAGWDTQYF
d_gene: TRBD1; len: 15; abundance: -; j_gene: TRBJ2-1; v_gene: TRBV6-5; CDR3nt: TGTGCCAGCAGACCCACAGGGGGCTCCTACAATGAGCAGTTCTTC; CDR3aa: CASRPTGGSYNEQFF
d_gene: -; len: 15; abundance: -; j_gene: TRBJ1-4; v_gene: TRBV6-5; CDR3nt: TGTGCCAGCAGTTACCCGGGACCTAGCGCCGAAAAACTGTTTTTT; CDR3aa: CASSYPGPSAEKLFF
d_gene: -; len: 18; abundance: once; j_gene: TRBJ1-1; v_gene: TRBV13; CDR3nt: TGTGCCAGCAGCTTAGGGTATATTAGGAGTCGGGAGAACACTGAAGCTTTCTTT; CDR3aa: CASSLGYIRSRENTEAFF
d_gene: TRBD1; len: 16; abundance: -; j_gene: TRBJ1-2; v_gene: TRBV6-1; CDR3nt: TGTGCCAGCAGTGAATCCCCCCAGGGGGGAATGGATGGCTACACCTTC; CDR3aa: CASSESPQGGMDGYTF
d_gene: -; len: 13; abundance: -; j_gene: TRBJ1-2; v_gene: TRBV9; CDR3nt: TGTGCCAGCAGCGCCGGCGGGTTGATTGGCTACACCTTC; CDR3aa: CASSAGGLIGYTF
d_gene: -; len: 13; abundance: many; j_gene: TRBJ1-1; v_gene: TRBV2; CDR3nt: TGTGCCAGCAGCGAACAGCACGGGGCTGAAGCTTTCTTT; CDR3aa: CASSEQHGAEAFF
d_gene: -; len: 16; abundance: -; j_gene: TRBJ2-5; v_gene: TRBV24-1; CDR3nt: TGTGCCACCAGTGATTTGCAGAGGGCCGGTGAAGAGACCCAGTACTTC; CDR3aa: CATSDLQRAGEETQYF
d_gene: TRBD2; len: 17; abundance: -; j_gene: TRBJ2-1; v_gene: TRBV24-1; CDR3nt: TGTGCCACCAGTGATCATAGGACTAGCGGGGTTAACAATGAGCAGTTCTTC; CDR3aa: CATSDHRTSGVNNEQFF
d_gene: -; len: 13; abundance: -; j_gene: TRBJ1-6; v_gene: TRBV2; CDR3nt: TGTGCCAGTCGAGGACAGCTCAATTCACCCCTCCACTTT; CDR3aa: CASRGQLNSPLHF
d_gene: TRBD1; len: 16; abundance: once; j_gene: TRBJ1-1; v_gene: TRBV7-3; CDR3nt: TGTGCCAGCAGCTTAACGACAGGGGCGGGGAACACTGAAGCTTTCTTT; CDR3aa: CASSLTTGAGNTEAFF
d_gene: TRBD1; len: 14; abundance: -; j_gene: TRBJ1-2; v_gene: TRBV9; CDR3nt: TGTGCCAGCCGAGACACAGGGGACAACTATGGCTACACCTTC; CDR3aa: CASRDTGDNYGYTF
d_gene: TRBD2; len: 15; abundance: -; j_gene: TRBJ2-3; v_gene: TRBV6-2/TRBV6-3; CDR3nt: TGTGCCAGCAGCCAGACTAGCGGGATCTCAGATACGCAGTATTTT; CDR3aa: CASSQTSGISDTQYF
d_gene: -; len: 11; abundance: -; j_gene: TRBJ2-7; v_gene: TRBV6-2/TRBV6-3; CDR3nt: TGTGCCAGCAGTTCCTTCCACGAGCAGTACTTC; CDR3aa: CASSSFHEQYF
d_gene: -; len: 13; abundance: -; j_gene: TRBJ1-5; v_gene: TRBV12-3/TRBV12-4; CDR3nt: TGTGCCAGCAGTTTACTACAGGGTAAGCCCCAGCATTTT; CDR3aa: CASSLLQGKPQHF